These 21 T cell receptor beta chains originate from one sample sequenced in a study of T-cell memory formation after mild COVID-19. One entry per CDR3 protein results from TCRdb running MiXCR on the 5' RACE reads. The sample records fewer than 650,000 distinct CDR3 sequences, 20% to 25% being singletons. Sequencing was done on a sample of PBMCs or a T cell subset sorted from them (not recorded which). These receptors were collected from an adult woman who had mild COVID-19 (a few samples of this study predate the infection). Cell type and time point are not known.

On this clonotype itself: The conserved closing phenylalanine or tryptophan is absent in this CDR3, likely reflecting a read error. The DNA is left out, because the CDR3 cannot be placed on it with certainty; the CDR3 is given as TCRdb lists it. The chain's CDR3 is CASTHGGTG. V is TRBV6-2 or TRBV6-3 and J is TRBJ2-4; the table assigns TRBD1, which was not confirmed against the DNA. Per germline, CDR1 MNHEY and CDR2 SVGEGT. Termini included, the CDR3 measures 9 amino acids.

The sample holds a few counts of this clonotype. The chain links TRBV19 to TRBJ2-2, with D possibly being TRBD1 (6 bases). Per the germline V gene, CDR1 is LNHDA and CDR2 is SQIVND (reference sequence). Trimming shortened V by 5 bases and J by 2 bases, and 15 bases separated the two germline ends. The CDR3 has 16 residues. As DNA, the CDR3 is TGTGCCAGTAGTCCGATCCGGGACACCAACACCGGGGAGCTGTTTTTT. Protein: CASSPIRDTNTGELFF.

The chain recombines TRBV4-2 with TRBJ1-6; D is undetermined. The germline V and J ends were trimmed by 4 bases and 6 bases, with 10 bases remaining between them. Germline values: CDR1 LGHNA, CDR2 YNFKEQ. CDR3 length equals 14 residues. The CDR3 DNA reads TGTGCCAGCAGCCGACGGGAGCTTAATTCACCCCTCCACTTT. This gives the protein CASSRRELNSPLHF.

This clonotype has only a few counts. The gene calls are TRBV13 and TRBJ2-1; possibly TRBD2 for D (6 bases). V dropped 0 bases and J dropped 5 bases, with 8 bases sitting between them. CDR3 size: 14 residues. Germline V lookup: CDR1 PRHDT, CDR2 FYEKMQ (reference sequence). The CDR3 sequence: CASSLGRGDNEQFF. CDR3 in DNA: TGTGCCAGCAGCTTAGGTCGCGGGGACAATGAGCAGTTCTTC. The entire variable domain, with the rest obtained from reference TRBV13 and TRBJ2-1, is as follows: AAGVIQSPRHLIKEKRETATLKCYPIPRHDTVYWYQQGPGQDPQFLISFYEKMQSDKGSIPDRFSAQQFSDYHSELNMSSLELGDSALYFCASSLGRGDNEQFFGPGTRLTVL.

The chain couples TRBV7-9 to TRBJ2-1, with 13 nucleotides matching TRBD2. The CDR3 runs to 20 residues. Germline loops: CDR1 SEHNR, CDR2 FQNEAQ (reference sequence). With V trimmed by 0 bases and J by 0 bases, 8 bases remained unmatched. CDR3 in amino acids: CASSLAPGTSGASSYNEQFF. Here the CDR3 DNA reads TGTGCCAGCAGCTTAGCCCCAGGGACTAGCGGGGCTAGCTCCTACAATGAGCAGTTCTTC. Full variable domain (rest looked up from reference TRBV7-9 and TRBJ2-1): DTGVSQNPRHKITKRGQNVTFRCDPISEHNRLYWYRQTLGQGPEFLTYFQNEAQLEKSRLLSDRFSAERPKGSFSTLEIQRTEQGDSAMYLCASSLAPGTSGASSYNEQFFGPGTRLTVL.

This clonotype was found a few times. The genes are TRBV6-5 and TRBJ1-2; the D is unclear. The CDR3 sequence is 15 residues long. The V and J ends lost 6 bases and 1 base respectively, with 15 bases between them. CDR1 is MNHEY, CDR2 SVGAGI, per germline. DNA for the CDR3: TGTGCCAGCAGGTCGTTAACCACAAGTAACTATGGCTACACCTTC. Translated, it gives CASRSLTTSNYGYTF.

The sample holds a few counts of this clonotype. A single base separates this from a much larger clone, so it may be a read error. The CDR3, as DNA: TGCAGGGCTAGCACAGATACGCAGTATTTT. Its protein is CRASTDTQYF. The chain combines TRBV20-1 with TRBJ2-3; the D is unclear. The CDR3 is made up of 10 amino acids. The V gene's germline CDR1 is DFQATT and CDR2 SNEGSKA (reference sequence).

This clonotype appeared many times. This sequence joins TRBV7-2 and TRBJ2-7; D possibly matches TRBD1 or TRBD2 (5 bases each). The CDR3 is 15 amino acids. Germline CDR1 reads SGHTA; CDR2 reads FQGNSA. Trimming pared 5 bases from V and 1 base from J, leaving 15 bases between. CDR3 protein: CASSQRGRQSYEQYF. The CDR3 coding sequence is TGTGCCAGCAGCCAGAGGGGCAGGCAATCCTACGAGCAGTACTTC.

This rearrangement joins TRBV11-3 to TRBJ1-1; no firm D call. Trimming stripped 3 bases from V and 7 bases from J, with 15 bases between. This CDR3 is 14 amino acids long. The germline CDR1 and CDR2 sequences are SGHNT and YENEEA. Here the CDR3 DNA reads TGTGCCAGCAGCTTTGAAGGGATTCAGGATGAAGCTTTCTTT. Its protein product is CASSFEGIQDEAFF.

In this sample, this clonotype turned up a few times. V gene TRBV3-1 combines with J gene TRBJ2-2, with TRBD2 identical over 9 bases. Germline CDR1 is LGHDT and CDR2 is YNNKEL (reference sequence). The CDR3 consists of 16 residues. The junction had 4 bases not matched to a gene; V was cut back by 1 base and J by 4 bases. For the CDR3, the DNA is TGTGCCAGCAGCCAAGGTAGACTAGCGGTCACCGGGGAGCTGTTTTTT. Translation: CASSQGRLAVTGELFF. The entire variable domain, with the rest obtained from reference TRBV3-1 and TRBJ2-2, is as follows: DTAVSQTPKYLVTQMGNDKSIKCEQNLGHDTMYWYKQDSKKFLKIMFSYNNKELIINETVPNRFSPKSPDKAHLNLHINSLELGDSAVYFCASSQGRLAVTGELFFGEGSRLTVL.

This clonotype has more than one count but fewer than ten. The genes are TRBV12-3 or TRBV12-4 and TRBJ2-1, with 8 nucleotides matching TRBD2. V shed 5 bases and J 7 bases; nucleotides not matched to a gene: 7. The CDR3 has 14 residues. The CDR3 spells CASSPAGEGNEQFF. In DNA, the CDR3 is TGTGCCAGCAGTCCAGCGGGGGAGGGGAATGAGCAGTTCTTC.

This clonotype was observed a handful of times. The V call is TRBV9, the J call TRBJ1-1; 8 bases agree with TRBD1. CDR3 length: 15 amino acids. V lost 4 bases, J lost 0 bases, and 5 bases stayed unmatched. CDR1 is SGDLS, CDR2 YYNGEE, per germline. The CDR3 sequence is CASSPGGRLNTEAFF. The CDR3 region has the DNA TGTGCCAGCAGCCCAGGGGGCAGATTGAACACTGAAGCTTTCTTT.

The genes are TRBV12-3 or TRBV12-4 and TRBJ2-5; D is ambiguous. Trimming stripped 0 bases from V and 3 bases from J, with 11 bases between. The CDR3 loop spans 15 amino acids. CDR3 sequence: CASSLAGQKKETQYF. For the CDR3, the DNA is TGTGCCAGCAGTTTAGCGGGTCAGAAGAAAGAGACCCAGTACTTC.

CDR3 loop: CASSYSNGDRGETQYF. DNA for the CDR3: TGTGCCAGCAGTTACTCGAATGGGGACAGGGGAGAGACCCAGTACTTC. The gene calls are TRBV6-5 and TRBJ2-5, with 10 bases aligning to TRBD1. The V gene's germline CDR1 is MNHEY and CDR2 SVGAGI. V gave up 0 bases and J gave up 4 bases; unmatched junction bases: 5. CDR3 length equals 16 residues.

V is TRBV7-8 and J is TRBJ1-2; TRBD1 aligns across 7 bases. Germline CDR1 reads SGHVS; CDR2 reads FQNEAQ. The CDR3 is made up of 15 amino acids. Germline trimming cut 2 bases from V and 3 bases from J; bases unmatched to any gene: 6. DNA for the CDR3: TGTGCCAGCAGCTTATATCCAGGGACAGACTATGGCTACACCTTC. Translation gives CASSLYPGTDYGYTF.

Note on this clonotype: One end of the junction fails to match germline, which may point to a read error. CDR3 DNA sequence: TGTGACAGCAGCCCCAGGACAGGGGGCGACTATGGCTACACCTTC. Translating it yields CDSSPRTGGDYGYTF. This sequence joins TRBV7-3 and TRBJ1-2, with TRBD1 matching over 11 bases. Germline V CDR1 and CDR2: SGHTA, FQGTGA. CDR3 length: 15 residues.

J is TRBJ1-4 and V is TRBV6-1, with TRBD1 matching over 8 bases. The CDR3 length is 15 residues. CDR1 is MNHNS, CDR2 SASEGT, per germline. Trimming took 5 bases from V and 7 from J; bases not matched to a gene: 9. CDR3 DNA: TGTGCCAGCAGTCCGGGACAGGCGTTTGGTGAAAAACTGTTTTTT. This encodes CASSPGQAFGEKLFF.

The genes are TRBV5-1 and TRBJ2-2; 10 bases align to TRBD1. V trimming: 4 bases; J trimming: 4 bases; junction bases outside the gene matches: 7. CDR1 and CDR2 from the germline V gene are SGHRS and YFSETQ. The CDR3 loop spans 16 amino acids. The CDR3 sequence is CASSTSWTGGTGELFF. The CDR3 DNA reads TGCGCCAGCAGCACCTCCTGGACAGGGGGCACCGGGGAGCTGTTTTTT.

V and J are TRBV13 and TRBJ2-1, with TRBD2 as a possible D gene (5 bases). Germline V lookup: CDR1 PRHDT, CDR2 FYEKMQ (reference sequence). V lost 1 base and J lost 5, with 18 bases in between. This CDR3 spans 17 amino acids. The CDR3 DNA is TGTGCCAGCAGCTTAGCAGTTATGAGGGAGTTCAACAATGAGCAGTTCTTC. Its protein product is CASSLAVMREFNNEQFF.

The chain employs TRBV12-3 or TRBV12-4 and TRBJ1-2, with a possible D match to TRBD1 (5 bases). The V gene lost 5 bases and the J gene lost 10 bases, with 14 bases spanning the gap. CDR3 size: 12 residues. The CDR3 nucleotides are TGTGCCAGCAGTGAAACAAGGGGATTCTACACCTTC. This gives the protein CASSETRGFYTF.

The chain joins TRBV5-1 to TRBJ2-2, with TRBD1 as a possible D gene (6 bases). V shed 4 bases and J shed 3 bases, with 13 bases lying between them. The CDR3 totals 15 residues. The germline V gene has CDR1 SGHRS and CDR2 YFSETQ. CDR3 amino acids: CASSLDRSYTGELFF. In nucleotides, the CDR3 is TGCGCCAGCAGCCTTGACAGGAGCTACACCGGGGAGCTGTTTTTT.